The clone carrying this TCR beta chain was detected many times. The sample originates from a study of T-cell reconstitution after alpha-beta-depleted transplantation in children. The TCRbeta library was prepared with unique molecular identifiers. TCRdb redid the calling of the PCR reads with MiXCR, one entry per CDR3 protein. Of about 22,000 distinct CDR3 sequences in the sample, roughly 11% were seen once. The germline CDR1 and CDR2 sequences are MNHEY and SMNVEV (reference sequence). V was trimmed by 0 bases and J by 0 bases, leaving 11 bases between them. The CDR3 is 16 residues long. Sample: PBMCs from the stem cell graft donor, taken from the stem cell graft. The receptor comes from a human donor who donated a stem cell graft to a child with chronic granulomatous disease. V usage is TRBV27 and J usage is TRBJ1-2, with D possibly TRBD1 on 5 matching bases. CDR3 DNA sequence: TGTGCCAGCAGTTTATCGATGGGGCTCTCTAACTATGGCTACACCTTC. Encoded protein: CASSLSMGLSNYGYTF.